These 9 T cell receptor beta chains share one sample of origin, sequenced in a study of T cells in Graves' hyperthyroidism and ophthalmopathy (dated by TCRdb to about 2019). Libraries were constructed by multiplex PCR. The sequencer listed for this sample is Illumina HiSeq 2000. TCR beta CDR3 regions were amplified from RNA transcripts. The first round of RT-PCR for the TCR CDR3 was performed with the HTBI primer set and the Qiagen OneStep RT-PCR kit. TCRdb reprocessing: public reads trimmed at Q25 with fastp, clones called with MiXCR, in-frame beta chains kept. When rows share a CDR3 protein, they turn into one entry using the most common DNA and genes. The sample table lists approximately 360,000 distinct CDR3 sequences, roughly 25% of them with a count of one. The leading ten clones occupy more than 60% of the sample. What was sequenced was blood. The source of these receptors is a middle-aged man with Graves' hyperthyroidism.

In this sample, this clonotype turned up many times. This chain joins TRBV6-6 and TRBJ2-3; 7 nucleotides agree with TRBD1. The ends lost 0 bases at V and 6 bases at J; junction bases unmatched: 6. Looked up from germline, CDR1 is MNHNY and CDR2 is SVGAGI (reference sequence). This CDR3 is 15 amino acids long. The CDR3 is CASSYSSRGRDTQYF. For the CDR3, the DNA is TGTGCCAGCAGTTACTCGAGTAGGGGGCGGGATACGCAGTATTTT.

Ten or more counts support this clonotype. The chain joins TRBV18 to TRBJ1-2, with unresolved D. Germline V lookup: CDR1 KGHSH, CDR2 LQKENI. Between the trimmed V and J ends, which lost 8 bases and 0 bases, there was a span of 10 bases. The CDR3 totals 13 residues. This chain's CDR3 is CASSPDSNYGYTF. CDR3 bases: TGTGCCAGCAGTCCTGATTCTAACTATGGCTACACCTTC.

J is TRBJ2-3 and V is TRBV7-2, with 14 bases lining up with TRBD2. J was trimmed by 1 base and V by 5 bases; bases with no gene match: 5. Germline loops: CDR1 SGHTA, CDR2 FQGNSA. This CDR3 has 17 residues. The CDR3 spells CASSPRLAGGGTDTQYF. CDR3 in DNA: TGTGCCAGCAGCCCACGACTAGCGGGAGGGGGCACAGATACGCAGTATTTT.

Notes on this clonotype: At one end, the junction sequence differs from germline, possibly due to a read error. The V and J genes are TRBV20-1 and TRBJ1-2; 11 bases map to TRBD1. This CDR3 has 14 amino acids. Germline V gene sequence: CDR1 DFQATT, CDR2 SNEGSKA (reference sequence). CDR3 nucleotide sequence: TGCAGTGCTAGCTCGGACAGGGGGCTACGTGGCTGCACCTTC. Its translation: CSASSDRGLRGCTF.

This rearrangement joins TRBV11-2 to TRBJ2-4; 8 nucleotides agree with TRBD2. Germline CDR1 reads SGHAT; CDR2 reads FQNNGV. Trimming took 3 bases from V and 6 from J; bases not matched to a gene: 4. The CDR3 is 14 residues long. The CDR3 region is CASSFPGTRNIQYF. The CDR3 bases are TGTGCCAGCAGCTTCCCCGGGACTAGAAACATTCAGTACTTC.

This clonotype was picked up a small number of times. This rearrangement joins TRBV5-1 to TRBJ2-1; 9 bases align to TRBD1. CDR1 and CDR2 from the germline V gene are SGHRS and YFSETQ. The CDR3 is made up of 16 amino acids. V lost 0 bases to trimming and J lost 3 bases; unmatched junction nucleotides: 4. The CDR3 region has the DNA TGCGCCAGCAGCTTGGGGGGACAGGGTTTCTACAATGAGCAGTTCTTC. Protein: CASSLGGQGFYNEQFF.

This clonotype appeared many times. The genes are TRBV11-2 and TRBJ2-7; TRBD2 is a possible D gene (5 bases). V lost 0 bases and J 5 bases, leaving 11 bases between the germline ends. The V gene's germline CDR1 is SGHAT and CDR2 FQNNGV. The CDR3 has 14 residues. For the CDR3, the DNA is TGTGCCAGCAGCTTAGAGGCTAGCCTCAACGAGCAGTACTTC. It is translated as CASSLEASLNEQYF.

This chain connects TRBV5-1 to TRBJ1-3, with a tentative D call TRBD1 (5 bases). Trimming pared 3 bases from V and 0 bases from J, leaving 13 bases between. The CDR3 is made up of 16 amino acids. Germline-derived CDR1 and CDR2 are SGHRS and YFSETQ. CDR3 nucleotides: TGCGCCAGCAGCTCGGGACTGATGAACTCTGGAAACACCATATATTTT. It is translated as CASSSGLMNSGNTIYF.

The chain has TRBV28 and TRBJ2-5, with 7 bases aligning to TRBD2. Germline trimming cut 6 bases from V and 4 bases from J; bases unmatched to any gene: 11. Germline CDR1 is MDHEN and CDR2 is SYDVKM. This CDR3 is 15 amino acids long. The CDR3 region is CASSPTRGTGETQYF. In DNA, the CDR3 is TGTGCCAGCAGCCCCACGCGGGGGACGGGAGAGACCCAGTACTTC.